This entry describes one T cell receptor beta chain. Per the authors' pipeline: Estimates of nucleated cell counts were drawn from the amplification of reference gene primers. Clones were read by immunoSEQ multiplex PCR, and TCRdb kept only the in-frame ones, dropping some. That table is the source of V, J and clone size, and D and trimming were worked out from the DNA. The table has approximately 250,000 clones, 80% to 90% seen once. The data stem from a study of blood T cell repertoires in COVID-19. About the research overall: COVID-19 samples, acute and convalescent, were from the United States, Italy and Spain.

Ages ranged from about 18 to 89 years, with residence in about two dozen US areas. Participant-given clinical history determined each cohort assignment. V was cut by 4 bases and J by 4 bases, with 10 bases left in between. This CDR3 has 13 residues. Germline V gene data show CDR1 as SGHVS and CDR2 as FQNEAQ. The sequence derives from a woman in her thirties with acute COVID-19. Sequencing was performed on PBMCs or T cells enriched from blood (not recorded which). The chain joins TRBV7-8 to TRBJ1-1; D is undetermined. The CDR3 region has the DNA TGTGCCAGCAGCTCACAGCTGGTCACTGAAGCTTTCTTT. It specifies CASSSQLVTEAFF.